These 25 T cell receptor beta chains came from one sample sequenced in a study of cytomegalovirus exposure and HLA in healthy donors. TCRdb's copy holds only in-frame clones and misses some; the assay was immunoSEQ multiplex PCR. The sample holds about 220,000 clones, about 93% seen once. Sequencing input: PBMCs. These receptors came from a woman aged 18-29 years in good health and CMV-seronegative.

The chain employs TRBV5-1 and TRBJ1-4, with D possibly matching TRBD1 (6 bases). CDR1 SGHRS and CDR2 YFSETQ come from the germline V gene. CDR3 length: 14 amino acids. V shed 5 bases and J shed 3 bases, with 11 bases lying between them. The CDR3 nucleotides are TGCGCCAGCAGATCAGGGGACCCTAATGAAAAACTGTTTTTT. It is translated as CASRSGDPNEKLFF. Variable domain in full (rest from reference TRBV5-1 and TRBJ1-4): KAGVTQTPRYLIKTRGQQVTLSCSPISGHRSVSWYQQTPGQGLQFLFEYFSETQRNKGNFPGRFSGRQFSNSRSEMNVSTLELGDSALYLCASRSGDPNEKLFFGSGTQLSVL.

In this sample, this clone turned up a few times. This sequence joins TRBV6-1 and TRBJ2-3; 12 bases map to TRBD1. V gave up 3 bases and J gave up 4 bases; unmatched junction bases: 2. The germline V gene encodes CDR1 MNHNS and CDR2 SASEGT. The CDR3 is 15 residues long. The CDR3 is CASSEGTGGSDTQYF. The CDR3 nucleotides are TGTGCCAGCAGTGAGGGGACAGGGGGCTCAGATACGCAGTATTTT.

The V and J genes are TRBV11-2 and TRBJ2-1; D is possibly TRBD1 (5 bases). The V and J ends lost 1 base and 8 bases respectively, with 12 bases between them. The CDR3 runs to 14 residues. In germline, CDR1 is SGHAT, CDR2 FQNNGV. The CDR3, as DNA: TGTGCCAGCAGCTTAGGGGGCTTGGGCCATGAGCAGTTCTTC. It translates to CASSLGGLGHEQFF.

The chain combines TRBV30 with TRBJ1-2; D not resolved. Germline loops: CDR1 GTSNPN, CDR2 SVGIG (reference sequence). The CDR3 sequence is 12 residues long. V was pared by 0 bases and J by 8 bases, with 10 bases between. Here the CDR3 DNA reads TGTGCCTGGAGTGTCTTAAGCTGGGGCTACACCTTC. Translating it yields CAWSVLSWGYTF.

The chain links TRBV6-6 to TRBJ1-5, with a weak D call TRBD1 (6 bases). Germline loops: CDR1 MNHNY, CDR2 SVGAGI (reference sequence). V was trimmed by 11 bases and J by 0 bases, leaving 17 bases between them. This CDR3 is 15 amino acids long. The CDR3 DNA follows: TGTGCCTCAAACCTCAGGGACACTAGCAATCAGCCCCAGCATTTT. It is translated as CASNLRDTSNQPQHF.

The chain combines TRBV9 with TRBJ2-2, with TRBD1 identical over 7 bases. There are 15 residues in the CDR3. Per germline, CDR1 SGDLS and CDR2 YYNGEE. V lost 1 base and J lost 7; bases outside the gene matches: 7. CDR3 sequence reads: CASSVIDRDSGELFF. The CDR3 DNA follows: TGTGCCAGCAGCGTAATAGACAGGGATAGCGGGGAGCTGTTTTTT.

This rearrangement joins TRBV5-1 to TRBJ2-1; weak D call: TRBD1 (5 bases). V lost 3 bases, J lost 0 bases, and 10 bases lay in between. The CDR3 sequence is 15 residues long. Germline V gene data show CDR1 as SGHRS and CDR2 as YFSETQ. The CDR3 region is CASSYPRDSYNEQFF. The DNA of the CDR3 is TGCGCCAGCAGCTACCCCAGGGACTCCTACAATGAGCAGTTCTTC.

The rearrangement links TRBV28 to TRBJ2-3; no clear D. CDR1 and CDR2 (germline): MDHEN, SYDVKM. Trimming took 5 bases from V and 0 from J, leaving 12 bases between them. CDR3 size: 15 residues. The CDR3 DNA reads TGTGCCAGCAGTAAGAACCTACAGAGCACAGATACGCAGTATTTT. The encoded protein is CASSKNLQSTDTQYF. Based on the CDR3 plus reference TRBV28 and TRBJ2-3, the full variable domain is DVKVTQSSRYLVKRTGEKVFLECVQDMDHENMFWYRQDPGLGLRLIYFSYDVKMKEKGDIPEGYSVSREKKERFSLILESASTNQTSMYLCASSKNLQSTDTQYFGPGTRLTVL.

This sequence joins TRBV11-2 and TRBJ2-1; 9 bases match TRBD2. The junction had 8 bases not matched to a gene; V was cut back by 3 bases and J by 8 bases. CDR3 size: 15 residues. Germline V lookup: CDR1 SGHAT, CDR2 FQNNGV. The CDR3 loop reads CASSFLAGYGDEQFF. The CDR3 DNA reads TGTGCCAGCAGCTTCCTAGCGGGGTACGGGGATGAGCAGTTCTTC.

This chain joins TRBV6-1 and TRBJ1-3; TRBD1 might be the D (5 bases). Trimming cost V 6 bases and J 1 base, with 7 bases left between them. Germline-derived CDR1 and CDR2 are MNHNS and SASEGT. The CDR3 has 13 residues. In DNA, the CDR3 is TGTGCCAGCAGCCAGGGTTCTGGAAACACCATATATTTT. This codes for CASSQGSGNTIYF.

This clone is a singleton in its sample. The chain couples TRBV5-4 to TRBJ2-1; 10 positions agree with TRBD2. CDR1 is SGHNT and CDR2 is YYREEE in the germline V gene (reference sequence). Unmatched junction bases numbered 9, after V lost 5 bases and J lost 7 bases. This CDR3 contains 15 residues. CDR3 DNA sequence: TGTGCCAGCAGTTCCACTAGCGGGATTATAAATGAGCAGTTCTTC. Translating it yields CASSSTSGIINEQFF.

V usage is TRBV5-4 and J usage is TRBJ1-3; the D is unclear. Per germline, CDR1 SGHNT and CDR2 YYREEE (reference sequence). This CDR3 has 15 amino acids. The V end lost 0 bases, the J end lost 0 bases, and 7 bases lay between the germline ends. The CDR3 DNA is TGTGCCAGCAGCTTGGAGCCAACCTCTGGAAACACCATATATTTT. This gives the protein CASSLEPTSGNTIYF.

This chain joins TRBV2 and TRBJ2-3; TRBD2 matches 7 bases. Germline values: CDR1 SNHLY, CDR2 FYNNEI. Trimming at V came to 2 bases and at J to 3 bases, leaving 11 bases not matched to a gene. The CDR3 consists of 17 residues. CDR3 sequence reads: CASSELPGGRNTDTQYF. DNA of the CDR3: TGTGCCAGCAGTGAACTGCCGGGGGGAAGGAATACAGATACGCAGTATTTT. Full variable domain (outside the CDR3, taken from reference TRBV2 and TRBJ2-3): EPEVTQTPSHQVTQMGQEVILRCVPISNHLYFYWYRQILGQKVEFLVSFYNNEISEKSEIFDDQFSVERPDGSNFTLKIRSTKLEDSAMYFCASSELPGGRNTDTQYFGPGTRLTVL.

V gene TRBV5-1 combines with J gene TRBJ1-5, with D tentatively TRBD1 (6 bases). Germline values: CDR1 SGHRS, CDR2 YFSETQ. V gave up 2 bases and J gave up 1 base, with 7 bases separating them. The CDR3 contains 14 residues. The CDR3 DNA reads TGCGCCAGCAGCTTCGGACAGAGCAATCAGCCCCAGCATTTT. This encodes CASSFGQSNQPQHF.

The chain recombines TRBV7-6 with TRBJ2-7; D might be TRBD2 (6 bases). The CDR3 covers 17 residues. V was clipped by 0 bases and J by 4 bases, with 19 bases between them. The germline V gene encodes CDR1 SGHVS and CDR2 FNYEAQ. CDR3 in amino acids: CASSLALGGGAMYEQYF. The CDR3 DNA follows: TGTGCCAGCAGCTTAGCGTTGGGGGGTGGGGCAATGTACGAGCAGTACTTC.

This chain connects TRBV9 to TRBJ1-1, with no clear D. CDR3 length: 15 amino acids. V was pared by 0 bases and J by 0 bases, with 9 bases between. CDR1 and CDR2 from the germline V gene are SGDLS and YYNGEE. In DNA form, the CDR3 reads TGTGCCAGCAGCGTAGGGAGGCACATGAACACTGAAGCTTTCTTT. It encodes CASSVGRHMNTEAFF.

This rearrangement joins TRBV28 to TRBJ2-2; no clear D gene. Germline V gene data show CDR1 as MDHEN and CDR2 as SYDVKM. Trimming took 2 bases from V and 7 from J, leaving 5 bases between them. The CDR3 has 12 amino acids. CDR3 nucleotides: TGTGCCAGCAGTTTACAGATCGGGGAGCTGTTTTTT. Its translation: CASSLQIGELFF. The full variable domain, its missing parts supplied by reference TRBV28 and TRBJ2-2, is DVKVTQSSRYLVKRTGEKVFLECVQDMDHENMFWYRQDPGLGLRLIYFSYDVKMKEKGDIPEGYSVSREKKERFSLILESASTNQTSMYLCASSLQIGELFFGEGSRLTVL.

The rearrangement links TRBV27 to TRBJ2-2; unclear D gene. The CDR3 runs to 13 residues. Trimming removed 3 bases at V and 6 bases at J, with 8 bases between. The V gene's germline CDR1 is MNHEY and CDR2 SMNVEV (reference sequence). The CDR3 protein is CASSFSAAGELFF. The CDR3 DNA reads TGTGCCAGCAGTTTTTCGGCGGCCGGGGAGCTGTTTTTT.

J is TRBJ2-5 and V is TRBV19; a possible D gene is TRBD2 (5 bases). From germline, CDR1 is LNHDA and CDR2 SQIVND (reference sequence). Trimming pared 3 bases from V and 5 bases from J, leaving 16 bases between. The CDR3 is made up of 15 amino acids. CDR3 residues: CASSIRAEVEETQYF. The CDR3 DNA sequence: TGTGCCAGTAGTATTCGGGCGGAGGTGGAGGAGACCCAGTACTTC.

The chain has TRBV6-1 and TRBJ1-1; D possibly corresponds to TRBD1 (5 bases). Germline CDR1 reads MNHNS; CDR2 reads SASEGT. The germline V and J ends were trimmed by 1 base and 5 bases, with 14 bases remaining between them. The CDR3 loop spans 15 amino acids. The DNA of the CDR3 is TGTGCCAGCAGTGAAGACAGGAAGGTTTGGACTGAAGCTTTCTTT. It yields the protein CASSEDRKVWTEAFF.

The J gene is TRBJ2-7, the V gene TRBV29-1, with D tentatively TRBD1 (5 bases). Germline V lookup: CDR1 SQVTM, CDR2 ANQGSEA. CDR3 size: 11 residues. This CDR3 is CSVNRIGEQYF. CDR3 nucleotide sequence: TGCAGTGTGAACAGGATAGGCGAGCAGTACTTC.

The chain combines TRBV6-5 with TRBJ2-5, with a weak D call TRBD1 (5 bases). Germline CDR1 is MNHEY and CDR2 is SVGAGI. The CDR3 is 13 residues long. Trimming shortened V by 0 bases and J by 3 bases, and 5 bases separated the two germline ends. The CDR3, as DNA: TGTGCCAGCAGTTACTCCAGGGAAGAGACCCAGTACTTC. It codes for CASSYSREETQYF.

The J gene is TRBJ1-1, the V gene TRBV7-9; 7 nucleotides agree with TRBD1. V gave up 5 bases and J gave up 6 bases; unmatched junction bases: 15. Per the germline V gene, CDR1 is SEHNR and CDR2 is FQNEAQ (reference sequence). This CDR3 is built from 16 residues. CDR3 region: CASSPVRQGVGAEAFF. The CDR3 nucleotides are TGTGCCAGCAGCCCAGTAAGGCAGGGGGTTGGAGCTGAAGCTTTCTTT.

This chain connects TRBV28 to TRBJ1-3; 7 nucleotides align to TRBD1. J was trimmed by 4 bases and V by 6 bases; bases with no gene match: 15. Germline V gene lookup returns CDR1 MDHEN and CDR2 SYDVKM. The CDR3 is 17 residues long. CDR3 in amino acids: CASSSAGTAGRGNTIYF. The CDR3 DNA reads as TGTGCCAGCAGCTCGGCCGGGACAGCCGGCCGGGGAAACACCATATATTTT.

V is TRBV6-4 and J is TRBJ2-3; TRBD1 aligns across 7 bases. The CDR3 loop spans 20 amino acids. The V and J ends lost 2 bases and 2 bases, in that order; junction bases with no gene match: 19. Germline CDR1 MRHNA, CDR2 SNTAGT. The CDR3 here is CASSDGTDDWTGLLTDTQYF. The CDR3 nucleotides are TGTGCCAGCAGTGACGGAACGGACGATTGGACAGGCCTGCTCACAGATACGCAGTATTTT.